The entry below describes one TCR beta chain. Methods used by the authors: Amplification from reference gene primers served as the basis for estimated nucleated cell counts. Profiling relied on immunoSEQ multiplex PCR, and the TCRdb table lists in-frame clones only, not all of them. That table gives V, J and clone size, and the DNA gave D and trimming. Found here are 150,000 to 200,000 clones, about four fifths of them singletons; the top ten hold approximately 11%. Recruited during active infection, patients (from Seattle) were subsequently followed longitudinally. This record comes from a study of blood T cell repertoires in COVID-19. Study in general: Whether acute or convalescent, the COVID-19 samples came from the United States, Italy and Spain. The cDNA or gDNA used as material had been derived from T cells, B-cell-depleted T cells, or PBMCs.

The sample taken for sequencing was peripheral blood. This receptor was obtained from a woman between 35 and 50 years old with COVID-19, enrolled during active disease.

CDR3 coding DNA: TGTGCCAGCAGCCAGGAGACTAGCGGGACCCAGTACTTC. Protein: CASSQETSGTQYF. J is TRBJ2-5 and V is TRBV14; TRBD2 aligns across 9 bases. The germline CDR1 and CDR2 sequences are SGHDN and FVKESK. The J segment lost 7 bases and the V segment lost 3 bases, leaving 3 bases of the junction unmatched. This CDR3 comprises 13 residues.